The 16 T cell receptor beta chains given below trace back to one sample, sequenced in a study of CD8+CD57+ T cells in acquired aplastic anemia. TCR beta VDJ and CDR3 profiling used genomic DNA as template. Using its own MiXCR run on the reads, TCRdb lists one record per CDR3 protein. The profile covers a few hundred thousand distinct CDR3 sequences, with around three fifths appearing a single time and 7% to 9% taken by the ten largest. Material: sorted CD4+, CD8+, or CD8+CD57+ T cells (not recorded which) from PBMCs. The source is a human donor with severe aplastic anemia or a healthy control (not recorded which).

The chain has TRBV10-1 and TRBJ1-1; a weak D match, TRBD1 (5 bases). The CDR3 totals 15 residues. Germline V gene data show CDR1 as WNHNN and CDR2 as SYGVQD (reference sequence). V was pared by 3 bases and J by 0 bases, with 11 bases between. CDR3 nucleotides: TGCGCCAGCAGTGAACCGGGACGCCTGAACACTGAAGCTTTCTTT. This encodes CASSEPGRLNTEAFF.

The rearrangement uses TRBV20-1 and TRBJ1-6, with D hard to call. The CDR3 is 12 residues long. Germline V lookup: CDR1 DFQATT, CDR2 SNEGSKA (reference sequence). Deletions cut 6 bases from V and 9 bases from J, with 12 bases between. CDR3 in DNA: TGCAGTGCCGGGAGTTCTCCTTCACCCCTCCACTTT. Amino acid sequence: CSAGSSPSPLHF.

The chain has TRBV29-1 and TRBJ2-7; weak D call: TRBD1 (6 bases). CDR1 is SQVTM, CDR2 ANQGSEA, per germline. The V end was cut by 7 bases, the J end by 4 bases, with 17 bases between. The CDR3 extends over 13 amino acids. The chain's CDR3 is CSALVTGHYEQYF. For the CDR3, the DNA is TGCAGCGCTCTCGTAACAGGGCATTACGAGCAGTACTTC.

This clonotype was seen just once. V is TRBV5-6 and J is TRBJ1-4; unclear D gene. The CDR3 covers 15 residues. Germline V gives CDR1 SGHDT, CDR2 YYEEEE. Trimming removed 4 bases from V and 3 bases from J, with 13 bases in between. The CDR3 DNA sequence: TGTGCCAGCAGCGAAAATGGGCTACCTAATGAAAAACTGTTTTTT. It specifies CASSENGLPNEKLFF.

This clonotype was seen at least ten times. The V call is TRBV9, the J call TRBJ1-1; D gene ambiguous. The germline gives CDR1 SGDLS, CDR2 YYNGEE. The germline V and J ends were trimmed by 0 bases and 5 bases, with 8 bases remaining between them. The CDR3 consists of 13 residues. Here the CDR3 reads CASSVVGATEAFF. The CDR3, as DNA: TGTGCCAGCAGCGTAGTAGGCGCAACTGAAGCTTTCTTT.

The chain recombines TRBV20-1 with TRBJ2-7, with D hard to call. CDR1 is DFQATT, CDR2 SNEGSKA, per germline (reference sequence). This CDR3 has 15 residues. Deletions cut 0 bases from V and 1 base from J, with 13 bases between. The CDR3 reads CSARDWQRSSYEQYF. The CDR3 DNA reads TGCAGTGCTAGAGATTGGCAACGAAGTTCCTACGAGCAGTACTTC.

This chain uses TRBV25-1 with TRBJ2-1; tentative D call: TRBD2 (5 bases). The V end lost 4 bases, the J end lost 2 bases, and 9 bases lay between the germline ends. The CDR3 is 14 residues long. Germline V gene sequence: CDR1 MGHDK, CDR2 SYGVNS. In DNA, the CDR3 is TGTGCCAGCAGTGCCTCGGGGACCTACAATGAGCAGTTCTTC. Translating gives CASSASGTYNEQFF.

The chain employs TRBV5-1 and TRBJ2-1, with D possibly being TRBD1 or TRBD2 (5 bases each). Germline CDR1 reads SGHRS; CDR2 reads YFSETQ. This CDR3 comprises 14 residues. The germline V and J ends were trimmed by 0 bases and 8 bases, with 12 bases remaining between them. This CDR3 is CASSLAGDGYEQFF. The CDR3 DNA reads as TGCGCCAGCAGCTTGGCCGGGGACGGCTATGAGCAGTTCTTC.

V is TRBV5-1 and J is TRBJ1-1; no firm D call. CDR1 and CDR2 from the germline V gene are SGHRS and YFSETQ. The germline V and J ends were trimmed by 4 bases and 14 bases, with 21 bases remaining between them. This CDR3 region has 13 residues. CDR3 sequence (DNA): TGCGCCAGCAGCAGTAGGGTGAACACTGGAGCGTTCTTT. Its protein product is CASSSRVNTGAFF.

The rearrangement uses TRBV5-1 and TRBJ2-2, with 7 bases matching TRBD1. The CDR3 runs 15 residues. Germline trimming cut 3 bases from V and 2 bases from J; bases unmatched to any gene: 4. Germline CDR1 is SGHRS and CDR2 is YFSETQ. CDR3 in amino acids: CASSSTGVNTGELFF. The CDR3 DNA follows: TGCGCCAGCAGCTCCACAGGGGTCAACACCGGGGAGCTGTTTTTT.

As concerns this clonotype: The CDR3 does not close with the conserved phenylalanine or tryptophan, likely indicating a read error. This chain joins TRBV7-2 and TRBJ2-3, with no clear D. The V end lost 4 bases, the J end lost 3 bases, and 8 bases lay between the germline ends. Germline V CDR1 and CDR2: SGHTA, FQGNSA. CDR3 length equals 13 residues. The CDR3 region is CASSSQPTDTQYV. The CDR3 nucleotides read TGTGCCAGCAGCTCCCAACCGACAGATACGCAGTATGTT.

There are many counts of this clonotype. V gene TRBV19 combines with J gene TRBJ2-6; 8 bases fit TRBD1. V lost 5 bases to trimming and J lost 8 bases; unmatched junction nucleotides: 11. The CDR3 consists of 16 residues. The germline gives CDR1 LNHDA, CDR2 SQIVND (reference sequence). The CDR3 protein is CASSAQTGAWSNVLTF. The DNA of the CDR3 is TGTGCCAGTAGTGCTCAGACAGGGGCTTGGTCCAACGTCCTGACTTTC.

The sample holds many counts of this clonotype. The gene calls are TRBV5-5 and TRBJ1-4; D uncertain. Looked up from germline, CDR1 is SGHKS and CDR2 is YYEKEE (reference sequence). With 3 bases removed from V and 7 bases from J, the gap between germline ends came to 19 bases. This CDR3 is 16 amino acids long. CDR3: CASSSNPRPTSEKLFF. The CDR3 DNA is TGTGCCAGCAGCTCAAACCCACGTCCGACGAGTGAAAAACTGTTTTTT.

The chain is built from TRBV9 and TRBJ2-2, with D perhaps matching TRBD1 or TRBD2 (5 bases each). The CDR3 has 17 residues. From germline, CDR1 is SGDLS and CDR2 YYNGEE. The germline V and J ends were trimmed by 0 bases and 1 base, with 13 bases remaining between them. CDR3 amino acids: CASSVARDHRNTGELFF. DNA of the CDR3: TGTGCCAGCAGCGTAGCACGGGACCACCGGAACACCGGGGAGCTGTTTTTT.

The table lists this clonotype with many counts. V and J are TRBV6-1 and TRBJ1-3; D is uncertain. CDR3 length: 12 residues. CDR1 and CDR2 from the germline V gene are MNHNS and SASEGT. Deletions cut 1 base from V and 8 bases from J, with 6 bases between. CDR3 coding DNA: TGTGCCAGCAGTGAAGACGGAGACACCATATATTTT. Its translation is CASSEDGDTIYF.

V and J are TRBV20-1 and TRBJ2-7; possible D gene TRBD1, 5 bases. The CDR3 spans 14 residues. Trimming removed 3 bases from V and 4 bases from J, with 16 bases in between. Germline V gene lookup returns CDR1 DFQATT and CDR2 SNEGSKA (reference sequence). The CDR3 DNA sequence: TGCAGTGCTAGGAAGGGGTGGGGTAGTTACGAGCAGTACTTC. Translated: CSARKGWGSYEQYF.